This T cell receptor beta chain was profiled in a study of shared clonotypes between healthy human individuals. On this clone: Other nucleotide sequences from this sample produce the same CDR3.

The input for sorted-subset replicate PCRs was approximately 200 ng DNA, some 30,000 T cell genomes. The table came from immunoSEQ multiplex PCR; TCRdb's copy has only in-frame clones and leaves some out. The table includes over a million clones, approximately 96% detected once. The CDR3 is 12 amino acids. CDR1 is SGHDT, CDR2 YYEEEE, per germline. Trimming left V 0 bases short and J 4 bases short, with 5 bases between. From CD4+ cells came CD45RA+ naive and CD45RA-negative memory subsets. This clonotype was sampled from a man under 40 in good health. V usage is TRBV5-6 and J usage is TRBJ2-7; D is undetermined. What was sequenced was naive CD4+ T cells sorted from blood. As to subset: CD45RA+ positively selected. CDR3 in amino acids: CASSLAVYEQYF. CDR3 in DNA: TGTGCCAGCAGCTTGGCGGTATACGAGCAGTACTTC.